This T cell receptor (beta chain) was found in a study of regulatory T cells in long-lasting Graves disease. The study, taken as a whole, reports: Under persistent disease, TRBV28, TRBJ1-2 and TRBJ2-5 were used preferentially.

This sample's time point: newly diagnosed GD, antithyroid drugs for less than 3 months. There was RNA extracted from PBMCs, and the TCR library was made from it. Of note for this clonotype: Its antigen is still unknown.

Investigators prepared the TCR beta libraries by applying iRepertoire HTBI primers and Arm-PCR of CDR3 regions. TCRdb passed the multiplex PCR reads through MiXCR, listing each CDR3 protein once. The sample lists 350,000 to 550,000 distinct CDR3 sequences, 14% occurring once. In germline, CDR1 is MDHEN, CDR2 SYDVKM. The V gene end was trimmed by 11 bases and the J gene end by 1 base; junction bases not matched to a gene: 14. The length of the CDR3 is 15 residues. These data also formed part of another study, on T cells in Graves' hyperthyroidism and ophthalmopathy.

Here the sequenced sample was peripheral blood mononuclear cells (PBMCs), taken at new diagnosis, from a patient treated with antithyroid drugs. The chain uses TRBV28 and TRBJ2-7; 7 nucleotides align to TRBD1. This TCR was recovered from a woman aged 45-59 years with Graves disease. CDR3 region: CAPLPPWDRSYEQYF. DNA of the CDR3: TGTGCCCCACTACCCCCCTGGGACAGATCCTACGAGCAGTACTTC.